The T cell receptor (beta chain) under discussion was sequenced for a study of long-term antiretroviral therapy in people with HIV. Germline V gives CDR1 SGHVS, CDR2 FQNEAQ. The ends were cut back, 5 bases at V and 0 bases at J, with 11 bases in the middle. The CDR3 is 16 amino acids. This clone appeared a single time. Researchers report immunoSEQ v3.0 was run at survey level. The method was immunoSEQ multiplex PCR; TCRdb's version includes in-frame clones alone and lacks a portion of them. The data contain 30,000 to 40,000 clones, 94% of them singletons. The material was unsorted PBMCs, obtained 4.1 years after starting antiretroviral therapy. The clonotype comes from a woman aged 45-59 years with HIV. The genes are TRBV7-8 and TRBJ2-6, with a tentative D call TRBD1 (6 bases). The CDR3 DNA sequence: TGTGCCAGCAGCCGAGAAGGGGGCTCTGGGGCCAACGTCCTGACTTTC. Amino acid sequence: CASSREGGSGANVLTF.